These 31 T cell receptor beta chains share one sample of origin, sequenced in a study of cytomegalovirus exposure and HLA in healthy donors. 60 Vbeta and 13 Jbeta primers were used in PCR. The repertoire was sequenced with immunoSEQ multiplex PCR; TCRdb's copy has only in-frame clones and lacks some. The data contain some 160,000 clones, approximately 78% of them singletons. The sample comprised PBMCs. These receptors originate from a woman aged 40 to 50 in good health and CMV-seronegative.

The chain recombines TRBV4-1 with TRBJ1-3, with 11 positions matching TRBD1. Germline CDR1 reads MGHRA; CDR2 reads YSYEKL. This CDR3 comprises 18 residues. V was pared by 0 bases and J by 3 bases, with 7 bases of the junction left unmatched. The CDR3 DNA follows: TGCGCCAGCAGCCAAGAAGGGACAGGGGGATTGTTTGGAAACACCATATATTTT. Protein product: CASSQEGTGGLFGNTIYF.

The V gene is TRBV7-9, the J gene TRBJ1-2; D remains ambiguous. V lost 0 bases and J 5 bases, leaving 19 bases between the germline ends. This CDR3 is built from 17 residues. Germline-derived CDR1 and CDR2 are SEHNR and FQNEAQ (reference sequence). The DNA of the CDR3 is TGTGCCAGCAGCTTAGCCAGAGAGAGACGGCTGAGGTATGGCTACACCTTC. It codes for CASSLARERRLRYGYTF.

The chain carries TRBV7-2 and TRBJ1-5, with D unresolved. The germline V gene has CDR1 SGHTA and CDR2 FQGNSA. V lost 5 bases to trimming and J lost 6 bases, with 8 bases between them. The CDR3 is 12 residues long. CDR3 bases: TGTGCCAGCAGCCCGCGGGGTCAGCCCCAGCATTTT. It translates to CASSPRGQPQHF.

The chain uses TRBV6-5 and TRBJ2-3; a possible D gene is TRBD2 (7 bases). In germline, CDR1 is MNHEY, CDR2 SVGAGI. The ends were cut back, 2 bases at V and 4 bases at J, with 13 bases in the middle. This CDR3 region has 15 residues. CDR3 protein: CASSYGAGASDTQYF. The CDR3 nucleotides are TGTGCCAGCAGTTACGGGGCGGGGGCGTCAGATACGCAGTATTTT.

This sequence joins TRBV5-1 and TRBJ2-1; D possibly corresponds to TRBD1 (6 bases). The germline V and J ends were trimmed by 2 bases and 6 bases, with 12 bases remaining between them. The CDR3 is made up of 14 amino acids. The germline gives CDR1 SGHRS, CDR2 YFSETQ. CDR3 nucleotide sequence: TGCGCCAGCAGCTTCCTCCAGGGGTCCAATGAGCAGTTCTTC. Its translation: CASSFLQGSNEQFF.

The chain couples TRBV7-9 to TRBJ2-1; 7 bases match TRBD2. V dropped 1 base and J dropped 9; count of bases not matched to a gene: 12. The CDR3 is 16 residues long. Germline V gene lookup returns CDR1 SEHNR and CDR2 FQNEAQ (reference sequence). The CDR3 loop reads CASSLVGGGTNSEQFF. CDR3 DNA sequence: TGTGCCAGCAGCTTAGTGGGGGGGGGAACAAACAGTGAGCAGTTCTTC. Combining the CDR3 with reference TRBV7-9 and TRBJ2-1 gives the whole variable domain DTGVSQNPRHKITKRGQNVTFRCDPISEHNRLYWYRQTLGQGPEFLTYFQNEAQLEKSRLLSDRFSAERPKGSFSTLEIQRTEQGDSAMYLCASSLVGGGTNSEQFFGPGTRLTVL.

The V call is TRBV27, the J call TRBJ2-3; D is possibly TRBD1 (6 bases). There are 14 residues in the CDR3. Germline assignment: CDR1 MNHEY and CDR2 SMNVEV (reference sequence). V was shortened by 5 bases and J by 0 bases, with 9 bases between the two germline ends. This CDR3 is CASSRQVSTDTQYF. CDR3 nucleotide sequence: TGTGCCAGCAGTCGACAGGTTAGCACAGATACGCAGTATTTT.

This sequence joins TRBV10-2 and TRBJ2-7; D is ambiguous. The CDR3 length is 20 residues. The V end was cut by 3 bases, the J end by 2 bases, with 29 bases between. Germline CDR1 reads WSHSY; CDR2 reads SAAADI. CDR3 DNA: TGCGCCAGCAGTGAACTTCGGCCTGCAAGAAACCTAGAAAATCCCTACGAGCAGTACTTC. Translating gives CASSELRPARNLENPYEQYF.

This clone was counted a few times. This chain connects TRBV6-6 to TRBJ1-1, with a tentative D call TRBD1 (5 bases). This CDR3 has 13 amino acids. CDR1 and CDR2 from the germline V gene are MNHNY and SVGAGI (reference sequence). V shed 7 bases and J shed 5 bases, with 14 bases lying between them. CDR3 loop: CASTQGLWTEAFF. In DNA form, the CDR3 reads TGTGCCAGCACGCAGGGCCTTTGGACTGAAGCTTTCTTT.

This chain joins TRBV5-1 and TRBJ1-2; 8 nucleotides match TRBD1. The junction had 14 bases not matched to a gene; V was cut back by 6 bases and J by 7 bases. The length of the CDR3 is 15 residues. CDR1 and CDR2 (germline): SGHRS, YFSETQ. CDR3 sequence reads: CASTPLDRGMSGYTF. CDR3 coding DNA: TGCGCCAGCACTCCTCTCGACAGGGGAATGAGTGGCTACACCTTC. The full variable domain, completed using reference TRBV5-1 and TRBJ1-2, is KAGVTQTPRYLIKTRGQQVTLSCSPISGHRSVSWYQQTPGQGLQFLFEYFSETQRNKGNFPGRFSGRQFSNSRSEMNVSTLELGDSALYLCASTPLDRGMSGYTFGSGTRLTVV.

The chain uses TRBV10-3 and TRBJ2-7, with 7 bases fitting TRBD2. The ends lost 10 bases at V and 3 bases at J; junction bases unmatched: 9. The germline CDR1 and CDR2 sequences are ENHRY and SYGVKD. The length of the CDR3 is 13 residues. CDR3 DNA: TGTGCCAACAGCGCGGGGGTTGACTACGAGCAGTACTTC. As protein: CANSAGVDYEQYF.

This chain connects TRBV28 to TRBJ1-1; D is perhaps TRBD1 (5 bases). The CDR3 covers 10 residues. CDR1 and CDR2 (germline): MDHEN, SYDVKM. Trimming stripped 3 bases from V and 14 bases from J, with 10 bases between. CDR3 loop: CASSLGGTFF. The CDR3 DNA is TGTGCCAGCAGTTTGGGGGGGACCTTCTTT.

The V call is TRBV28, the J call TRBJ2-5; TRBD1 might be the D (6 bases). CDR1 and CDR2 from the germline V gene are MDHEN and SYDVKM. The CDR3 totals 13 residues. The V end was cut by 7 bases, the J end by 5 bases, with 14 bases between. The CDR3 protein is CASNPQGSETQYF. The CDR3 DNA reads TGTGCCAGCAACCCACAGGGTAGTGAGACCCAGTACTTC.

This clone was seen a few times. The chain is built from TRBV6-1 and TRBJ1-5; 7 bases are a match to TRBD1. Germline-derived CDR1 and CDR2 are MNHNS and SASEGT. V lost 4 bases and J lost 0; bases outside the gene matches: 3. The CDR3 covers 15 residues. The CDR3 nucleotides are TGTGCCAGCAGTGTAACAGGGGATAGCAATCAGCCCCAGCATTTT. Translation gives CASSVTGDSNQPQHF.

This clone has only a few counts. V and J are TRBV5-1 and TRBJ2-7; 7 nucleotides match TRBD1. V shed 1 base, J shed 5 bases, and the junction held 3 bases outside the gene matches. Germline assignment: CDR1 SGHRS and CDR2 YFSETQ. The CDR3 sequence is 13 residues long. CDR3 coding DNA: TGCGCCAGCAGCTTGAACAGGGGCAACGAGCAGTACTTC. Protein product: CASSLNRGNEQYF.

The chain has TRBV4-2 and TRBJ1-6, with 9 bases aligning to TRBD1. Germline lookup yields CDR1 LGHNA and CDR2 YNFKEQ. The CDR3 runs to 15 residues. Trimming took 4 bases from V and 7 from J; bases not matched to a gene: 5. CDR3 sequence reads: CASSLGQGLNSPLHF. CDR3 nucleotides: TGTGCCAGCAGCCTGGGACAGGGACTAAATTCACCCCTCCACTTT.

The chain joins TRBV2 to TRBJ1-5; D is possibly TRBD1 (6 bases). This CDR3 comprises 15 residues. V lost 3 bases and J 0 bases, leaving 9 bases between the germline ends. Germline lookup yields CDR1 SNHLY and CDR2 FYNNEI. DNA of the CDR3: TGTGCCAGCAGTGATCAGGGGAATAGCAATCAGCCCCAGCATTTT. Protein sequence: CASSDQGNSNQPQHF.

Only one count was recorded for this clone. In DNA form, the CDR3 reads TGTGCCAGCAGCTCCCGACAGACAACTAATGAAAAACTGTTTTTT. It translates to CASSSRQTTNEKLFF. This sequence joins TRBV6-5 and TRBJ1-4, with a weak D call TRBD1 (5 bases). V was trimmed by 6 bases and J by 0 bases, leaving 11 bases between them. The CDR3 is 15 residues long. Germline-derived CDR1 and CDR2 are MNHEY and SVGAGI.

Concerning this clone: This sample includes further DNA sequences coding for the same CDR3. This sequence joins TRBV27 and TRBJ2-5, with 10 bases fitting TRBD1. The CDR3 totals 16 residues. The V segment lost 5 bases and the J segment 5 bases; nucleotides outside the gene matches: 11. Germline V gene lookup returns CDR1 MNHEY and CDR2 SMNVEV (reference sequence). The CDR3 protein is CASSPLGTGEGETQYF. The CDR3 DNA reads TGTGCCAGCAGTCCACTAGGGACAGGGGAGGGGGAGACCCAGTACTTC.

The chain carries TRBV14 and TRBJ2-7, with 12 positions matching TRBD2. CDR1 and CDR2 from the germline V gene are SGHDN and FVKESK. This CDR3 is built from 14 residues. Losses at the gene ends were 0 bases for V and 11 bases for J; bases not matched to a gene: 5. The CDR3 spells CASSQDGLAGTEYF. The CDR3 bases are TGTGCCAGCAGCCAAGACGGACTAGCGGGGACGGAGTACTTC.

The chain recombines TRBV10-2 with TRBJ2-7; TRBD2 matches 8 bases. Trimming at V came to 2 bases and at J to 2 bases, leaving 2 bases not matched to a gene. Germline V gene sequence: CDR1 WSHSY, CDR2 SAAADI. The CDR3 has 14 residues. Written as DNA, the CDR3 is TGCGCCAGCAGTGAGGCGGGGGGAGCCTACGAGCAGTACTTC. Protein sequence: CASSEAGGAYEQYF.

As regards this clone: The sample has other DNA sequences that encode this CDR3 too. The chain uses TRBV7-8 and TRBJ2-7; no clear D gene. Between the trimmed V and J ends, which lost 1 base and 4 bases, there was a span of 8 bases. The CDR3 extends over 13 amino acids. Germline V lookup: CDR1 SGHVS, CDR2 FQNEAQ. The CDR3 bases are TGTGCCAGCAGCTTAGTAGGCGGATACGAGCAGTACTTC. Translated, it gives CASSLVGGYEQYF. Full variable domain (remainder filled in from reference TRBV7-8 and TRBJ2-7): GAGVSQSPRYKVAKRGQDVALRCDPISGHVSLFWYQQALGQGPEFLTYFQNEAQLDKSGLPSDRFFAERPEGSVSTLKIQRTQQEDSAVYLCASSLVGGYEQYFGPGTRLTVT.

This clone was found once. This chain links TRBV4-1 with TRBJ2-5, with 11 bases fitting TRBD2. The DNA end is more similar to TRBJ2-7, so the J call may be wrong. CDR3 size: 20 residues. Germline CDR1 is MGHRA and CDR2 is YSYEKL. CDR3 in amino acids: CASSHQPGLAGPISSYEQYF. The CDR3 DNA reads as TGCGCCAGCAGCCACCAACCCGGACTAGCGGGCCCTATAAGCTCCTACGAGCAGTACTTC.

Concerning this clone itself: At the DNA level, this CDR3 is encoded by other sequences in the same sample as well. The rearrangement links TRBV5-1 to TRBJ2-5; 16 bases are shared with TRBD2. The CDR3 sequence is 16 residues long. Germline values: CDR1 SGHRS, CDR2 YFSETQ. The junction had 1 base not matched to a gene; V was cut back by 3 bases and J by 2 bases. CDR3 in DNA: TGCGCCAGCAGCTCGGGACTAGCGGGGGGGCAAGAGACCCAGTACTTC. Translating gives CASSSGLAGGQETQYF.

As DNA, the CDR3 is TGTGCCAGCATGGTACGACAGCAATTCTCTGGAAACACCATATATTTT. Translation gives CASMVRQQFSGNTIYF. V usage is TRBV2 and J usage is TRBJ1-3; perhaps TRBD1 as D (5 bases). Germline values: CDR1 SNHLY, CDR2 FYNNEI. The CDR3 is made up of 16 amino acids. The ends were cut back, 7 bases at V and 0 bases at J, with 16 bases in the middle.

Only a few counts were recorded for this clone. This chain links TRBV7-9 with TRBJ2-7, with D perhaps TRBD1 (5 bases). Deletions cut 1 base from V and 6 bases from J, with 16 bases between. The CDR3 length is 15 residues. CDR1 and CDR2 (germline): SEHNR, FQNEAQ (reference sequence). The CDR3 DNA sequence: TGTGCCAGCAGCTTAGTTGGGGCAGGGTTGGGCGAGCAGTACTTC. Protein: CASSLVGAGLGEQYF.

This chain connects TRBV2 to TRBJ1-2, with D hard to call. Germline V gives CDR1 SNHLY, CDR2 FYNNEI. The CDR3 consists of 13 residues. V gave up 5 bases and J gave up 7 bases, with 14 bases separating them. DNA of the CDR3: TGTGCCAGCAGTAGAGACATGGCTCGTGGCTACACCTTC. It encodes CASSRDMARGYTF.

The J gene is TRBJ1-4, the V gene TRBV6-5; D is unclear. Per germline, CDR1 MNHEY and CDR2 SVGAGI. The CDR3 contains 13 residues. Trimming took off 4 bases at V and 4 bases at J, with 7 bases between the two ends. Written as DNA, the CDR3 is TGTGCCAGCAGTTCTGCGGGTAATGAAAAACTGTTTTTT. This sequence encodes CASSSAGNEKLFF.

This clone appeared once. This chain uses TRBV28 with TRBJ2-7; the match to TRBD1 covers 7 bases. The germline V gene has CDR1 MDHEN and CDR2 SYDVKM. The V and J ends lost 7 bases and 4 bases, in that order; junction bases with no gene match: 10. The CDR3 contains 14 residues. This CDR3 reads CASTQTGSPYEQYF. The CDR3 region has the DNA TGTGCCAGCACCCAGACAGGGTCCCCTTACGAGCAGTACTTC. The whole variable domain, remainder taken from reference TRBV28 and TRBJ2-7, is DVKVTQSSRYLVKRTGEKVFLECVQDMDHENMFWYRQDPGLGLRLIYFSYDVKMKEKGDIPEGYSVSREKKERFSLILESASTNQTSMYLCASTQTGSPYEQYFGPGTRLTVT.

The V gene is TRBV6-6, the J gene TRBJ2-7; TRBD1 agrees at 12 bases. CDR1 and CDR2 from the germline V gene are MNHNY and SVGAGI (reference sequence). The CDR3 runs to 15 residues. V was pared by 8 bases and J by 1 base, with 6 bases of the junction left unmatched. Here the CDR3 reads CASDKGQGASYEQYF. CDR3 bases: TGTGCCAGCGACAAGGGACAGGGGGCGTCCTACGAGCAGTACTTC.

Only one count was recorded for this clone. The chain employs TRBV27 and TRBJ1-2, with D hard to call. CDR3 size: 14 residues. The ends were cut back, 3 bases at V and 4 bases at J, with 12 bases in the middle. CDR1 MNHEY and CDR2 SMNVEV come from the germline V gene (reference sequence). In nucleotides, the CDR3 is TGTGCCAGCAGTTTTTTCGGAGGAGGCTATGGCTACACCTTC. This gives the protein CASSFFGGGYGYTF.